Each of the 27 T cell receptor beta chains below was sequenced from the same sample in a study of blood T cells in healthy people across ages. The second PCR ran roughly 6 to 11 cycles with a sample-barcoded 5' primer and J-beta primers. TCRdb reprocessed the 5' RACE reads via MiXCR and lists one record per CDR3 protein. The top ten clones hold roughly 12% of a sample with 800,000 to 1,000,000 distinct CDR3 sequences, roughly 50% of them seen once. The sample consisted of blood. The receptors derive from a man aged 25-45 years in good health.

This clonotype was detected once. The V gene is TRBV7-3, the J gene TRBJ2-5; TRBD1 aligns across 8 bases. In germline, CDR1 is SGHTA, CDR2 FQGTGA. The CDR3 length is 16 residues. After removal of 5 bases from V and 5 bases from J, the junction contained 13 bases not matched to a gene. This CDR3 reads CASSRTLRGLNETQYF. CDR3 nucleotide sequence: TGTGCCAGCAGCCGTACGCTCAGGGGGCTTAATGAGACCCAGTACTTC.

The CDR3 sequence: CASSLEPLGGSAGELFF. The CDR3, as DNA: TGTGCCAGCAGCTTAGAACCGCTCGGGGGGTCCGCCGGGGAGCTGTTTTTT. This chain joins TRBV11-2 and TRBJ2-2; TRBD2 aligns across 7 bases. Germline V gene lookup returns CDR1 SGHAT and CDR2 FQNNGV. The CDR3 is 17 amino acids. Trimming took 0 bases from V and 6 from J; bases not matched to a gene: 10.

This sequence joins TRBV5-1 and TRBJ2-1, with 7 bases fitting TRBD2. The V and J ends lost 1 base and 8 bases, in that order; junction bases with no gene match: 12. CDR3 length: 16 amino acids. The V gene's germline CDR1 is SGHRS and CDR2 YFSETQ. DNA of the CDR3: TGCGCCAGCAGCTTGCGGCTAGCGGCGCCCTTGGATGAGCAGTTCTTC. Translating gives CASSLRLAAPLDEQFF.

The chain couples TRBV12-3 or TRBV12-4 to TRBJ2-7; TRBD2 matches 11 bases. The V segment lost 5 bases and the J segment 3 bases; nucleotides outside the gene matches: 3. There are 14 residues in the CDR3. The CDR3 DNA follows: TGTGCCAGCAGTGCTAGCGGGGGGCACTACGAGCAGTACTTC. Its protein is CASSASGGHYEQYF.

The V gene is TRBV13, the J gene TRBJ2-7; D might be TRBD2 (6 bases). TRBJ2-5 matches the DNA end more closely, so the J call is doubtful. CDR3 length: 14 amino acids. Per germline, CDR1 PRHDT and CDR2 FYEKMQ (reference sequence). CDR3 amino acids: CASSAVTSGETQYF. The CDR3 nucleotides read TGTGCCAGCAGCGCGGTGACTAGTGGGGAGACCCAGTACTTC.

This clonotype was recorded a few times. The rearrangement uses TRBV9 and TRBJ1-1, with D hard to call. V lost 4 bases and J lost 4, with 17 bases in between. CDR1 and CDR2 (germline): SGDLS, YYNGEE. The CDR3 extends over 15 amino acids. The CDR3 is CASSSPPGRTTEAFF. CDR3 in DNA: TGTGCCAGCAGCTCCCCTCCCGGACGGACCACTGAAGCTTTCTTT.

The gene calls are TRBV30 and TRBJ2-1, with TRBD2 as a possible D gene (5 bases). Germline values: CDR1 GTSNPN, CDR2 SVGIG (reference sequence). Trimming shortened V by 2 bases and J by 10 bases, and 9 bases separated the two germline ends. The CDR3 is 11 amino acids. In DNA, the CDR3 is TGTGCCTGGAGTAGAGGGCAAGAGCAGTTCTTC. It is translated as CAWSRGQEQFF.

V and J are TRBV3-1 and TRBJ2-4; 10 bases agree with TRBD1. Losses at the gene ends were 9 bases for V and 13 bases for J; bases not matched to a gene: 9. CDR1 is LGHDT and CDR2 is YNNKEL in the germline V gene (reference sequence). CDR3 size: 12 residues. CDR3 sequence reads: CASSDRGEEQYF. CDR3 DNA: TGTGCCAGTTCGGACAGGGGGGAAGAGCAGTACTTC.

The table lists this clonotype with many counts. V is TRBV7-9 and J is TRBJ1-2; D uncertain. Germline V CDR1 and CDR2: SEHNR, FQNEAQ (reference sequence). The CDR3 has 15 amino acids. V lost 1 base to trimming and J lost 4 bases, with 13 bases between them. The CDR3 loop reads CASSLGSVRSYGYTF. In nucleotides, the CDR3 is TGTGCCAGCAGCTTAGGATCCGTCAGAAGCTATGGCTACACCTTC.

This clonotype was observed a handful of times. This chain uses TRBV12-3 or TRBV12-4 with TRBJ2-1; D remains unclear. With 2 bases removed from V and 1 base from J, the gap between germline ends came to 6 bases. CDR3 length: 14 residues. CDR3 DNA: TGTGCCAGCAGTTTAATGTTTTCCTACAATGAGCAGTTCTTC. Translating gives CASSLMFSYNEQFF.

This chain uses TRBV6-5 with TRBJ2-7; 8 nucleotides match TRBD2. With 6 bases clipped from V and 2 bases from J, the junction kept 6 bases outside the gene matches. Germline V CDR1 and CDR2: MNHEY, SVGAGI. The CDR3 loop spans 14 amino acids. CDR3 loop: CASRPSGQTYEQYF. CDR3 DNA sequence: TGTGCCAGCAGACCTAGCGGGCAAACCTACGAGCAGTACTTC.

This clonotype showed up just a few times. CDR3 DNA sequence: TGCGCCAGCAGCCAAGAGGGGCACTCCTACAATGAGCAGTTCTTC. As protein: CASSQEGHSYNEQFF. V gene TRBV4-3 combines with J gene TRBJ2-1, with D tentatively TRBD1 (5 bases). Trimming removed 0 bases from V and 0 bases from J, with 6 bases in between. Germline V lookup: CDR1 LGHNA, CDR2 YSLEER. The CDR3 is 15 residues long.

The chain couples TRBV28 to TRBJ2-3; D remains ambiguous. The V gene's germline CDR1 is MDHEN and CDR2 SYDVKM. The CDR3 runs 14 residues. V lost 6 bases to trimming and J lost 0 bases, with 10 bases between them. The CDR3 region has the DNA TGTGCCAGCAGCCCTGGATTTAGCACAGATACGCAGTATTTT. This sequence encodes CASSPGFSTDTQYF.

This chain joins TRBV12-3 or TRBV12-4 and TRBJ2-1, with D perhaps assigned TRBD1 or TRBD2 (6 bases each). V was clipped by 7 bases and J by 2 bases, with 15 bases between them. The CDR3 consists of 15 residues. CDR3 sequence reads: CASTPGRGPYNEQFF. The CDR3 bases are TGTGCCAGCACCCCGGGACGGGGGCCCTACAATGAGCAGTTCTTC.

As concerns this clonotype: An end of the junction does not agree with germline; a read error may underlie this. CDR3 region: CAGSPGQMNTEAFF. CDR3 coding DNA: TGTGCCGGCAGCCCGGGACAAATGAACACTGAAGCTTTCTTT. The chain is built from TRBV7-2 and TRBJ1-1, with D perhaps TRBD1 (6 bases). In germline, CDR1 is SGHTA, CDR2 FQGNSA. The CDR3 totals 14 residues.

This rearrangement joins TRBV20-1 to TRBJ2-3, with 8 bases that match TRBD2. V gave up 0 bases and J gave up 1 base; unmatched junction bases: 15. Germline assignment: CDR1 DFQATT and CDR2 SNEGSKA (reference sequence). The CDR3 sequence is 19 residues long. The CDR3 sequence is CSARERIAGLIGGTDTQYF. CDR3 nucleotides: TGCAGTGCTAGAGAACGGATAGCGGGGCTAATAGGGGGCACAGATACGCAGTATTTT.

This clonotype showed up many times. The chain joins TRBV27 to TRBJ2-7, with D tentatively TRBD2 (6 bases). V was cut by 5 bases and J by 6 bases, with 17 bases left in between. Per germline, CDR1 MNHEY and CDR2 SMNVEV (reference sequence). The CDR3 is 14 residues long. For the CDR3, the DNA is TGTGCCAGCAGTCCCCTCGGGCAGGGAGGCGAGCAGTACTTC. Encoded protein: CASSPLGQGGEQYF.

In DNA form, the CDR3 reads TGTGCCAGCAGCTTAAGGGGCCTGGATCGACCCTTCAATGAGCAGTTCTTC. Encoded protein: CASSLRGLDRPFNEQFF. V is TRBV11-2 and J is TRBJ2-1; TRBD1 is a possible D gene (5 bases). The length of the CDR3 is 17 residues. CDR1 is SGHAT and CDR2 is FQNNGV in the germline V gene. The germline V and J ends were trimmed by 2 bases and 6 bases, with 20 bases remaining between them.

The J gene is TRBJ1-3, the V gene TRBV20-1, with unresolved D. V lost 4 bases and J lost 0, with 16 bases in between. The germline V gene encodes CDR1 DFQATT and CDR2 SNEGSKA (reference sequence). This CDR3 has 16 amino acids. The CDR3 loop reads CSAKPQDGGSGNTIYF. DNA of the CDR3: TGCAGTGCTAAACCCCAGGACGGAGGCTCTGGAAACACCATATATTTT.

This chain links TRBV9 with TRBJ2-3; maybe TRBD2 (6 bases). The germline CDR1 and CDR2 sequences are SGDLS and YYNGEE. V lost 3 bases and J 3 bases, leaving 17 bases between the germline ends. The CDR3 length is 16 residues. The CDR3 sequence is CASSEVGGGGTDTQYF. DNA for the CDR3: TGTGCCAGCAGCGAGGTTGGGGGAGGAGGTACAGATACGCAGTATTTT. Looking up the rest from reference TRBV9 and TRBJ2-3 gives the full variable domain: DSGVTQTPKHLITATGQRVTLRCSPRSGDLSVYWYQQSLDQGLQFLIQYYNGEERAKGNILERFSAQQFPDLHSELNLSSLELGDSALYFCASSEVGGGGTDTQYFGPGTRLTVL.

In this sample, this clonotype turned up once. The chain has TRBV14 and TRBJ2-1, with 10 bases aligning to TRBD2. V dropped 4 bases and J dropped 7; count of bases not matched to a gene: 4. Germline V CDR1 and CDR2: SGHDN, FVKESK. The CDR3 is 14 amino acids. This chain's CDR3 is CASSLSGGVNEQFF. The CDR3 DNA is TGTGCCAGCAGCCTAAGCGGGGGGGTGAATGAGCAGTTCTTC.

The chain uses TRBV7-9 and TRBJ2-1, with 7 bases matching TRBD2. CDR3 length: 13 residues. Germline CDR1 is SEHNR and CDR2 is FQNEAQ (reference sequence). Trimming cost V 6 bases and J 5 bases; bases outside gene matches: 4. CDR3 in DNA: TGTGCCAGCAGGACTAGCTGGGACAATGAGCAGTTCTTC. Translating gives CASRTSWDNEQFF.

This chain connects TRBV28 to TRBJ2-4; TRBD1 agrees at 8 bases. The tail of the sequence fits TRBJ2-7 better, so the J call may be wrong. The CDR3 is made up of 14 amino acids. The germline V gene encodes CDR1 MDHEN and CDR2 SYDVKM. The CDR3 DNA reads as TGTGCCAGCAGTTTAGCCAGGGGGCTTTACGAGCAGTACTTC. It codes for CASSLARGLYEQYF.

This chain uses TRBV9 with TRBJ2-6, with D perhaps assigned TRBD1 or TRBD2 (7 bases each). Trimming left V 5 bases short and J 3 bases short, with 18 bases between. CDR1 and CDR2 from the germline V gene are SGDLS and YYNGEE. The CDR3 is made up of 17 amino acids. Here the CDR3 DNA reads TGTGCCAGCAGTTACGCAGGGGGGGTGGATGGGGCCAACGTCCTGACTTTC. It codes for CASSYAGGVDGANVLTF.

The J gene is TRBJ2-2, the V gene TRBV12-3 or TRBV12-4; 12 bases agree with TRBD2. The J segment lost 6 bases and the V segment lost 5 bases, leaving 4 bases of the junction unmatched. The CDR3 extends over 15 amino acids. The CDR3 loop is CASSALAGGSGELFF. CDR3 DNA sequence: TGTGCCAGCAGTGCTCTAGCGGGGGGGTCCGGGGAGCTGTTTTTT.

The V gene is TRBV6-5, the J gene TRBJ1-4; D may be TRBD1 (6 bases). The CDR3 is 14 amino acids. V was pared by 5 bases and J by 4 bases, with 11 bases between. The germline CDR1 and CDR2 sequences are MNHEY and SVGAGI. The CDR3 DNA reads as TGTGCCAGCAGTGTCACAGGGTATAATGAAAAACTGTTTTTT. It encodes CASSVTGYNEKLFF.

This clonotype was detected only a few times. The gene calls are TRBV6-2 or TRBV6-3 and TRBJ2-7; D possibly corresponds to TRBD1 (5 bases). Germline V gene data show CDR1 as MNHEY and CDR2 as SVGEGT. The CDR3 is made up of 14 amino acids. The germline V and J ends were trimmed by 10 bases and 0 bases, with 16 bases remaining between them. The CDR3 is CATVWGGSSYEQYF. CDR3 nucleotides: TGTGCCACAGTCTGGGGCGGAAGCTCCTACGAGCAGTACTTC.